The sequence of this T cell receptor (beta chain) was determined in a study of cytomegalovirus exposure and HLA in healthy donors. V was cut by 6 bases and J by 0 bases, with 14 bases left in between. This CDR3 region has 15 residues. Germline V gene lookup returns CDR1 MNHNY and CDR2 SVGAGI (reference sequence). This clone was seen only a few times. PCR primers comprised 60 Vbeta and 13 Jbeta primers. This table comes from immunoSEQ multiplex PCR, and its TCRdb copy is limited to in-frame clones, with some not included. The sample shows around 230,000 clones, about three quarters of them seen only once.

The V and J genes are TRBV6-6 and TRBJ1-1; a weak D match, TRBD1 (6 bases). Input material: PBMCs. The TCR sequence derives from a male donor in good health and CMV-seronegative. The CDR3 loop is CASRQRGGVNTEAFF. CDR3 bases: TGTGCCAGCAGGCAGAGAGGGGGGGTGAACACTGAAGCTTTCTTT.